Described below is a single TCR beta chain sequence and its context. The antigen remains unidentified. This sample stems from a study of shared clonotypes between healthy human individuals. Across the study: Each donor contributed plates that comprised three CD4 naive, three CD4 memory, two CD8 naive and one CD8 memory.

Assay execution took place at the deep level. Produced via immunoSEQ multiplex PCR; TCRdb's table is partial and in-frame only. The sample holds millions of clones, roughly 96% seen once. V was pared by 3 bases and J by 5 bases, with 10 bases of the junction left unmatched. CDR3 size: 16 residues. The germline gives CDR1 LGHNT, CDR2 FRNRAP. Broader study findings: Non-shared clonotypes showed lower generation probabilities than clonotypes common to all four donors.

This receptor was taken from a young man in good health. V usage is TRBV12-5 and J usage is TRBJ2-5, with 9 bases fitting TRBD2. Sequencing was carried out using naive CD4+ T cells sorted from blood. Specified subset: CD45RA+ positively selected. The CDR3 sequence: CASGFPGREGSETQYF. In nucleotides, the CDR3 is TGTGCTAGTGGTTTCCCCGGGCGGGAGGGGTCGGAGACCCAGTACTTC.